Listed below are T cell receptor beta chains from one sample, sequenced in a study of T-cell memory formation after mild COVID-19. TCRdb re-analysed the 5' RACE reads in MiXCR, keeping a single row per CDR3 protein. The table includes about 180,000 distinct CDR3 sequences, approximately 16% detected once. The sequencing input was PBMCs or a T cell subset sorted from them (not recorded which). The receptors were sampled from an adult woman who had mild COVID-19 (a few samples of this study predate the infection). Cell type and time point are not known. CDR3s include the opening cysteine and the closing phenylalanine or tryptophan. The D gene is left open where the match is weak. A row's size may be missing; if present it is once, few, many or a size class.

>TRBJ2-5|medium-sized|-|TRBV5-1
TGCGCCAGCAGTCGGGGGTCAGGGGCGTTTCGGGAGACCCAGTACTTC
CASSRGSGAFRETQYF
>TRBJ1-1|few|TRBD1|TRBV20-1
TGCAGTGCTTTAAGGGGGCATTGGAACACTGAAGCTTTCTTT
CSALRGHWNTEAFF
>TRBJ2-7|-|TRBD1|TRBV18
TGTGCCAGCTCACCCCTGACAGGGGGCTTACGCGAGCAGTACTTC
CASSPLTGGLREQYF
>TRBJ1-2|-|TRBD1|TRBV7-6
TGTGCCAGCAGCTTAGAAGACAGGGGGCGAGGCTACACCTTC
CASSLEDRGRGYTF
>TRBJ1-2|few|TRBD1|TRBV7-2
TGTGCCAGCAGTTGGGACAGGGACTTTGGCTACACCTTC
CASSWDRDFGYTF
>TRBJ2-7|few|TRBD2|TRBV6-9
TGTGCCAGCCGCGGGGGGATCCCTCCCCAAGGGCAGTACTTC
CASRGGIPPQGQYF
>TRBJ2-1|few|-|TRBV5-1
TGCGCCAGCAGCTTGGTTGACCCAAAATACAATGAGCAGTTCTTC
CASSLVDPKYNEQFF
>TRBJ2-2|few|TRBD1|TRBV5-1
TGCGCCAGCAGCTTGGTGGCACAGGGGACCGGGGAGCTGTTTTTT
CASSLVAQGTGELFF
>TRBJ2-2|-|TRBD1|TRBV24-1
TGTGCCACCAGTGATAGGGACAGGGGAATTACCGGGGAGCTGTTTTTT
CATSDRDRGITGELFF
>TRBJ1-5|-|-|TRBV7-2
TGTGCCAGCAGCTTAATGACAGCCAGCAATCAGCCCCAGCATTTT
CASSLMTASNQPQHF
>TRBJ1-5|few|-|TRBV2
TGTGCCAGCAGGGCTAATAGCAATCAGCCCCAGCATTTT
CASRANSNQPQHF
>TRBJ2-7|few|-|TRBV29-1
TGCAGCGTTGAAGATTGGCCCAGGGGCGACTCCTACGAGCAGTACTTC
CSVEDWPRGDSYEQYF
>TRBJ2-3|-|-|TRBV12-3/TRBV12-4
TGTGCCAGCAGTTCGACAGTAACTAGCACAGATACGCAGTATTTT
CASSSTVTSTDTQYF
>TRBJ1-1|-|-|TRBV7-9
TGTGCCAGCATGGGGGTGAACACTGAAGCTTTCTTT
CASMGVNTEAFF
>TRBJ2-3|many|-|TRBV4-1
TGCGCCAGCAGCCGGGTAGGGAGCACAGATACGCAGTATTTT
CASSRVGSTDTQYF
>TRBJ1-1|-|TRBD1|TRBV12-3/TRBV12-4
TGTGCCAGCAGGTATAGACAGGGTGCCACTGAAGCTTTCTTT
CASRYRQGATEAFF
>TRBJ1-5|-|-|TRBV7-8
TGTGCCAGCAGCCAGACAGATAGCAATCAGCCCCAGCATTTT
CASSQTDSNQPQHF
>TRBJ2-5|-|TRBD2|TRBV20-1
TGCAGTACGACGAAGAGCGGGGGGTTAGAGACCCAGTACTTC
CSTTKSGGLETQYF
>TRBJ2-1|-|-|TRBV4-2
TGTGCCAGCAGCCAAGATTTCTCGGAGGGTGAGCAGTTCTTC
CASSQDFSEGEQFF
>TRBJ1-4|-|-|TRBV12-3/TRBV12-4
TGTGCCAGCAGTCTAACACTGAATGAAAAACTGTTTTTT
CASSLTLNEKLFF
>TRBJ2-7|-|TRBD1|TRBV18
TGTGCCAGCTCAGCCATACCGCGACAGGGGGATTACGAGCAGTACTTC
CASSAIPRQGDYEQYF
>TRBJ2-7|-|-|TRBV5-1
TGCGCCAGCGCCTCCGGGCAGACGAGCTCCTACGAGCAGTACTTC
CASASGQTSSYEQYF
>TRBJ2-5|few|-|TRBV5-8
TGTGCCAGCAGCCCCGACTACCCGGAGACCCAGTACTTC
CASSPDYPETQYF
>TRBJ2-1|few|TRBD1|TRBV25-1
TGTGCCAGCAGTGAATGGGGGGCGGGACAGGGCAATGAGCAGTTCTTC
CASSEWGAGQGNEQFF
>TRBJ2-7|-|TRBD1|TRBV5-1
TGCGCCAGCAGCCCGACAGGGGCCGAGCAGTACTTC
CASSPTGAEQYF
>TRBJ2-3|few|TRBD2|TRBV6-2/TRBV6-3
TGTGCCACCCGGACTAGCGGGAGGCAGGCAGATACGCAGTATTTT
CATRTSGRQADTQYF
>TRBJ2-6|few|-|TRBV6-2/TRBV6-3
TGTGCCAGCAGCCAGGACGTCAACGTCCTGACTTTC
CASSQDVNVLTF
>TRBJ2-2|-|-|TRBV24-1
TGTGCCACCAGTACAGGGTTCAAGAACACCGGGGAGCTGTTTTTT
CATSTGFKNTGELFF
>TRBJ2-1|many|-|TRBV7-3
TGTGCCAGCAGCCAAACAGGGTTCGGTTCCTACAATGAGCAGTTCTTC
CASSQTGFGSYNEQFF
>TRBJ1-1|-|-|TRBV6-2/TRBV6-3
TGTGCCAGCAGTTACTCGGATGAAGCTTTCTTT
CASSYSDEAFF
>TRBJ1-5|-|-|TRBV6-2/TRBV6-3
TGTGCCAGCAGTTACATCCGACAGGACAGCCCCAATCAGCCCCAGCATTTT
CASSYIRQDSPNQPQHF
>TRBJ2-1|few|TRBD2|TRBV29-1
TGCAGCGTGAATCCGGGACTAGGATACAACAATGAGCAGTTCTTC
CSVNPGLGYNNEQFF
>TRBJ2-1|few|TRBD2|TRBV6-2/TRBV6-3
TGTGCCAGTTACTCCGGGACTAGCGGGAGAAGGGAGCAGTTCTTC
CASYSGTSGRREQFF
>TRBJ1-1|few|-|TRBV6-6
TGTGTCAGCAGTTACAAACGGGGGTCCTCGGCGGCTTTCTTT
CVSSYKRGSSAAFF
>TRBJ2-7|-|-|TRBV7-2
TGTGCCAGCAGCTTAGTGTATTTCCACGAGCAGTACTTC
CASSLVYFHEQYF
>TRBJ2-7|-|TRBD1|TRBV29-1
TGCAGCGTTAGACAGGGGCCCTACGAGCAGTACTTC
CSVRQGPYEQYF
>TRBJ2-7|-|TRBD2|TRBV6-5
TGTGCCAGCACAAGCGGGAGAGGGGCCTACGAGCAGTACTTC
CASTSGRGAYEQYF
>TRBJ2-5|few|-|TRBV7-9
TGTGCCAGCAGCTTAGCGTCGAGCCTCCAAGAGACCCAGTACTTC
CASSLASSLQETQYF
>TRBJ2-3|-|TRBD1|TRBV7-3
TGTGCCAGCAGCCCGGACAGGGGTGATACGCAGTATTTT
CASSPDRGDTQYF
>TRBJ2-1|-|TRBD2|TRBV20-1
TGCAGTGCTAGAGATCTGGCTAGCGGGACCCTTCGCGATGAGCAGTTCTTC
CSARDLASGTLRDEQFF
>TRBJ1-6|-|TRBD1|TRBV20-1
TGCAGTGCTAGAGATCTCGGACAGGGCGGGACCTATAATTCACCCCTCCACTTT
CSARDLGQGGTYNSPLHF
>TRBJ2-7|few|TRBD1|TRBV10-3
TGTGCCATCAGTGTGGACAGGGTAAGCTCCTACGAGCAGTACTTC
CAISVDRVSSYEQYF
>TRBJ1-1|few|TRBD1|TRBV24-1
TGTGCCACCAGTGATTTGCGGGGGACAGGCCAGAACACTGAAGCTTTCTTT
CATSDLRGTGQNTEAFF
>TRBJ2-1|few|TRBD2|TRBV19
TGTGCCACCACCGGGACTAGCGCTCACAATGAGCAGTTCTTC
CATTGTSAHNEQFF
>TRBJ2-2|-|-|TRBV4-1
TGCGCCAGCAGCCAAGATTTTCGGATGGAGCTGTTTTTT
CASSQDFRMELFF
>TRBJ2-7|few|-|TRBV5-1
TGCGCCAGCAGCTTGCGGCAGAATTACGAGCAGTACTTC
CASSLRQNYEQYF
>TRBJ1-5|few|-|TRBV12-3/TRBV12-4
TGTGCCAGCAGTTTTAGAGATAGCAATCAGCCCCAGCATTTT
CASSFRDSNQPQHF
>TRBJ2-4|few|-|TRBV2
TGTGCCAGCAGTGATTCCAGTGGGAACATTCAGTACTTC
CASSDSSGNIQYF
>TRBJ2-2|-|-|TRBV12-3/TRBV12-4
TGTGCCAGCAGTTATGGGGTTGGCACCGGGGAGCTGTTTTTT
CASSYGVGTGELFF
>TRBJ2-5|many|-|TRBV24-1
TGTGCCACCAGCACAGAGTCTCCAGGGGAGGAGACCCAGTACTTC
CATSTESPGEETQYF
>TRBJ2-5|-|TRBD1|TRBV5-1
TGCGCCAGCACCAAGACAGGGCTAGAGACCCAGTACTTC
CASTKTGLETQYF